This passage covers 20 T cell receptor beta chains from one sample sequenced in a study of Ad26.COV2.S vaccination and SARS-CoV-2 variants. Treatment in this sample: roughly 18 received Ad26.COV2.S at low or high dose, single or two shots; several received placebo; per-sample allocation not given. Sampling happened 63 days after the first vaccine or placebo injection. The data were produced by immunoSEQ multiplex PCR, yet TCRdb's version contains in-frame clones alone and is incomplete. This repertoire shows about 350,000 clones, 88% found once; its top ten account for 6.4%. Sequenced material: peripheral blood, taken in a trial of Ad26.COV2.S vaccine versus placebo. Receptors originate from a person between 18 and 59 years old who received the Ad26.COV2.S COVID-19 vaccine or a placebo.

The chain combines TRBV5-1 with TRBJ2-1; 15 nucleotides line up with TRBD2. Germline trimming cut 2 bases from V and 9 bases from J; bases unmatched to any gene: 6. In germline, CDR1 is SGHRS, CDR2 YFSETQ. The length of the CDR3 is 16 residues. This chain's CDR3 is CASSFAVGLAGGEQFF. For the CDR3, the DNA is TGCGCCAGCAGCTTCGCGGTGGGACTAGCGGGAGGTGAGCAGTTCTTC.

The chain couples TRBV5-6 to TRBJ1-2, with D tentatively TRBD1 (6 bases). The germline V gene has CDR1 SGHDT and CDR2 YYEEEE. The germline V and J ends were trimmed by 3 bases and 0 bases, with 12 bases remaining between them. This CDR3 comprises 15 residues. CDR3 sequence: CASSSKGGTNYGYTF. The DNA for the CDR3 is TGTGCCAGCAGCTCCAAAGGGGGGACTAACTATGGCTACACCTTC.

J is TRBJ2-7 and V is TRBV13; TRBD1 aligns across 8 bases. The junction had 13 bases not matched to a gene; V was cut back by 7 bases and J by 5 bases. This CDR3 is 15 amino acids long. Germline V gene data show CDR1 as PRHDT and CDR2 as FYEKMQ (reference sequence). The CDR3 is CASIPLGQGSNEQYF. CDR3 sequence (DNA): TGTGCCAGCATTCCGCTTGGACAGGGATCCAACGAGCAGTACTTC.

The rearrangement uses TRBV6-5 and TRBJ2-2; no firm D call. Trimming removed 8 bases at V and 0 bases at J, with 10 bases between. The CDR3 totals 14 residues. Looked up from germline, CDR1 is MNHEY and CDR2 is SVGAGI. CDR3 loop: CASFRAPNTGELFF. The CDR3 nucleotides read TGTGCCAGCTTCCGGGCCCCGAACACCGGGGAGCTGTTTTTT.

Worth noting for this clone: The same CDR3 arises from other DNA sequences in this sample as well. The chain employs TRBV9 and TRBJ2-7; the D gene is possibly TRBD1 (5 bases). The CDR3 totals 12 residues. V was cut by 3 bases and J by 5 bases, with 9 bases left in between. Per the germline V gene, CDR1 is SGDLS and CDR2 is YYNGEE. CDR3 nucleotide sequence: TGTGCCAGCAGCGGTCAGGGAAACGAGCAGTACTTC. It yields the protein CASSGQGNEQYF.

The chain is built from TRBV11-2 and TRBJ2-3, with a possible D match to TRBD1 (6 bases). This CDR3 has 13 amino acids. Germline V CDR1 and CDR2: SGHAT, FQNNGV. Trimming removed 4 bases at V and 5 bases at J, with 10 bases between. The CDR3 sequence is CASSYRVQDTQYF. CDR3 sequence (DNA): TGTGCCAGCAGCTACAGGGTGCAAGATACGCAGTATTTT. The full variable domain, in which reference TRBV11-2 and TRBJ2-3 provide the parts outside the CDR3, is EAGVAQSPRYKIIEKRQSVAFWCNPISGHATLYWYQQILGQGPKLLIQFQNNGVVDDSQLPKDRFSAERLKGVDSTLKIQPAKLEDSAVYLCASSYRVQDTQYFGPGTRLTVL.

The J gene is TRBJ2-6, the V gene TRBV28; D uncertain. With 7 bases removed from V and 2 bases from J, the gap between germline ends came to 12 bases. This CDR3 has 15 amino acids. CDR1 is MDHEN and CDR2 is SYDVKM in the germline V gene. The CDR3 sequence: CASMVQVPGANVLTF. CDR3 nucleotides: TGTGCCAGCATGGTTCAGGTTCCTGGGGCCAACGTCCTGACTTTC. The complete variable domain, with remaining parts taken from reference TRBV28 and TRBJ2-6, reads DVKVTQSSRYLVKRTGEKVFLECVQDMDHENMFWYRQDPGLGLRLIYFSYDVKMKEKGDIPEGYSVSREKKERFSLILESASTNQTSMYLCASMVQVPGANVLTFGAGSRLTVL.

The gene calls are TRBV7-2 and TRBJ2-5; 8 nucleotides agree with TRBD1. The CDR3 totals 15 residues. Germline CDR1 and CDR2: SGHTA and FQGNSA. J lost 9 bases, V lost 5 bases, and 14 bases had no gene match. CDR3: CASSTVDRGQGAQYF. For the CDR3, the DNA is TGTGCCAGCAGCACAGTAGACAGGGGACAAGGGGCCCAGTACTTC. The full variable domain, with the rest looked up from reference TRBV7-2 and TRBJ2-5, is GAGVSQSPSNKVTEKGKDVELRCDPISGHTALYWYRQSLGQGLEFLIYFQGNSAPDKSGLPSDRFSAERTGGSVSTLTIQRTQQEDSAVYLCASSTVDRGQGAQYFGPGTRLLVL.

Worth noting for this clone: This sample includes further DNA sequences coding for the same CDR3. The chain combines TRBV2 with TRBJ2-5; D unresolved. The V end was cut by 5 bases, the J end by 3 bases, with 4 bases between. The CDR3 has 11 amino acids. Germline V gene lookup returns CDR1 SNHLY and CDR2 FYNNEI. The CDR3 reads CASSPKETQYF. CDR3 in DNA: TGTGCCAGCAGTCCGAAAGAGACCCAGTACTTC.

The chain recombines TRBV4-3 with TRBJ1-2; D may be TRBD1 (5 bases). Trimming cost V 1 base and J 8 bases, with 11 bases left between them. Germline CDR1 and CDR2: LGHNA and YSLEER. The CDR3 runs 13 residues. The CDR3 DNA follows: TGCGCCAGCAGCCAAGTCCCCGGGGACGGCTACACCTTC. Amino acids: CASSQVPGDGYTF.

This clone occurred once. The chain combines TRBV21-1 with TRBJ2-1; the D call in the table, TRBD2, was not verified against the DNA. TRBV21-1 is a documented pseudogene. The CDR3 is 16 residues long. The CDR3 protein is CASSNGETATYNEQFF. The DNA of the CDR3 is TGTGCCAGCAGCAATGGAGAGACTGCCACCTACAATGAGCAGTTCTTC.

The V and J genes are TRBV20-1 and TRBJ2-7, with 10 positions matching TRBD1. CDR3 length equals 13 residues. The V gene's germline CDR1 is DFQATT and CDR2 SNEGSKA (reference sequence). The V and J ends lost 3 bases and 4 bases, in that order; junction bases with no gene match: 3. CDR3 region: CSASEGQGYEQYF. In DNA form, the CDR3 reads TGCAGTGCTAGTGAGGGACAGGGGTACGAGCAGTACTTC.

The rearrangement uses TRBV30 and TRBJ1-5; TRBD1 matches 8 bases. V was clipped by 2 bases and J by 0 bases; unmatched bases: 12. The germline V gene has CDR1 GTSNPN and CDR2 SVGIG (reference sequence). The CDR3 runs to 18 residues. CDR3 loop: CAWSPQGAVGYSNQPQHF. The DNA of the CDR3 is TGTGCCTGGAGTCCGCAGGGGGCCGTCGGGTATAGCAATCAGCCCCAGCATTTT.

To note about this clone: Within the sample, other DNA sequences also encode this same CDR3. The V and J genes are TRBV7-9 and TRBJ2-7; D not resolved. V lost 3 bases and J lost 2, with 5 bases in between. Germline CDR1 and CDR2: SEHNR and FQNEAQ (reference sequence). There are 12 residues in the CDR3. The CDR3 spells CASSLDPYEQYF. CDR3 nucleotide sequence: TGTGCCAGCAGCTTGGACCCCTACGAGCAGTACTTC.

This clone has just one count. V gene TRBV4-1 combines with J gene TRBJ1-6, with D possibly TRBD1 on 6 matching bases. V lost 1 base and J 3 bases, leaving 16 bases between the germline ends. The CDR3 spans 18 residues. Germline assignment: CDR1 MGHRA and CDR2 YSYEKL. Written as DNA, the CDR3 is TGCGCCAGCAGCCAAGGATCAACAGGGTTTTTCTATAATTCACCCCTCCACTTT. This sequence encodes CASSQGSTGFFYNSPLHF.

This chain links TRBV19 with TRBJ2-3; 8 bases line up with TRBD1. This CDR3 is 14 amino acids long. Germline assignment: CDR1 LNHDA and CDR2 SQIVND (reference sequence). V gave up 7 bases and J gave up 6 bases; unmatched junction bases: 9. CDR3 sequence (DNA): TGTGCCAGTAAGAGACCAGGGGGCCTGGATACGCAGTATTTT. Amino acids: CASKRPGGLDTQYF.

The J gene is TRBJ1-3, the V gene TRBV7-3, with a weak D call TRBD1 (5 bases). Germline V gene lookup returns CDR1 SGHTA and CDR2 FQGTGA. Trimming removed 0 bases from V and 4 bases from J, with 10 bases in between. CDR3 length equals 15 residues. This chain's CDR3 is CASSLTGTSGNTIYF. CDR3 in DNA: TGTGCCAGCAGCTTAACGGGGACCTCAGGAAACACCATATATTTT.

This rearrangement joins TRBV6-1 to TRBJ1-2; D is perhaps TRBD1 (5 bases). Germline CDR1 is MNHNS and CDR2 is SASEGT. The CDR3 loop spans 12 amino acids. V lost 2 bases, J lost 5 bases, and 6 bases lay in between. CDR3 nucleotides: TGTGCCAGCAGTGAACAGGGATATGGCTACACCTTC. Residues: CASSEQGYGYTF.

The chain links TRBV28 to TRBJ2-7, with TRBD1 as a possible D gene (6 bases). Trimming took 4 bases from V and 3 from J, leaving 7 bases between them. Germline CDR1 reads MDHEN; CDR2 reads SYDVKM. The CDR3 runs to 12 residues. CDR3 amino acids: CASSWGRYEQYF. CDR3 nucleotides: TGTGCCAGCAGTTGGGGGCGCTACGAGCAGTACTTC.

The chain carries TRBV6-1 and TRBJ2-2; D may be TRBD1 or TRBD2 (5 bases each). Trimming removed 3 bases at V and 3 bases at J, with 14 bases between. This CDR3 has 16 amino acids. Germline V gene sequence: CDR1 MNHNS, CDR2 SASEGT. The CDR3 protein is CASSDFLGVHTGELFF. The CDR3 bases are TGTGCCAGCAGTGACTTTCTGGGGGTTCACACCGGGGAGCTGTTTTTT.